These 25 T cell receptor beta chains share one sample of origin, sequenced in a study of OX40 agonist ivuxolimab in advanced cancers. The method was immunoSEQ multiplex PCR; TCRdb's version includes in-frame clones alone and lacks a portion of them. The sample lists about 50,000 clones, about 91% seen once, with 4% to 5% in the top ten. The sample consisted of CD4+ or CD8+ T cells sorted from blood, taken in a trial of the OX40 agonist ivuxolimab. These receptors all come from an adult with an advanced solid tumor such as melanoma, head and neck, liver or kidney cancer.

The rearrangement joins TRBV6-1 to TRBJ2-3; no definite D call. Germline V gene lookup returns CDR1 MNHNS and CDR2 SASEGT. The CDR3 has 14 amino acids. The V end was cut by 2 bases, the J end by 0 bases, with 6 bases between. CDR3 coding DNA: TGTGCCAGCAGTGAATTGCCTAGCACAGATACGCAGTATTTT. This sequence encodes CASSELPSTDTQYF.

This sequence joins TRBV6-1 and TRBJ1-5, with no clear D. Germline V gene data show CDR1 as MNHNS and CDR2 as SASEGT. V lost 6 bases and J lost 11, with 11 bases in between. This CDR3 has 11 residues. DNA of the CDR3: TGTGCCAGCAGGAACTTGCTGGCCCAGCATTTT. Translation: CASRNLLAQHF.

The genes are TRBV29-1 and TRBJ2-2; the match to TRBD2 covers 12 bases. This CDR3 is built from 14 residues. V gave up 2 bases and J gave up 7 bases; unmatched junction bases: 2. Germline-derived CDR1 and CDR2 are SQVTM and ANQGSEA. This chain's CDR3 is CSVELAGGVGELFF. In nucleotides, the CDR3 is TGCAGCGTTGAACTAGCGGGAGGGGTCGGGGAGCTGTTTTTT.

The CDR3 is CASSFALAGGLNEQFF. The CDR3 DNA sequence: TGTGCCAGCAGTTTTGCTTTGGCGGGGGGGCTTAATGAGCAGTTCTTC. V is TRBV6-5 and J is TRBJ2-1, with 9 bases identical to TRBD2. The CDR3 has 16 amino acids. With V trimmed by 4 bases and J by 7 bases, 11 bases remained unmatched. Germline-derived CDR1 and CDR2 are MNHEY and SVGAGI.

This rearrangement joins TRBV13 to TRBJ2-7; D is unresolved. Trimming took off 5 bases at V and 0 bases at J, with 8 bases between the two ends. The CDR3 has 13 amino acids. Germline assignment: CDR1 PRHDT and CDR2 FYEKMQ (reference sequence). CDR3 coding DNA: TGTGCCAGCAGCCCCCCGTTCTCCTACGAGCAGTACTTC. Translating it yields CASSPPFSYEQYF.

V is TRBV13 and J is TRBJ2-7; unclear D gene. The germline gives CDR1 PRHDT, CDR2 FYEKMQ (reference sequence). The length of the CDR3 is 14 residues. Trimming shortened V by 2 bases and J by 7 bases, and 15 bases separated the two germline ends. The CDR3: CASSLRNTGGEQYF. Written as DNA, the CDR3 is TGTGCCAGCAGCTTACGGAACACGGGTGGGGAGCAGTACTTC.

The V call is TRBV28, the J call TRBJ2-2; TRBD1 or TRBD2 may be the D gene (5 bases each). The germline V gene encodes CDR1 MDHEN and CDR2 SYDVKM. V lost 4 bases and J 0 bases, leaving 6 bases between the germline ends. The CDR3 contains 14 residues. The CDR3 region has the DNA TGTGCCAGCAGTTGGGGGACGAACACCGGGGAGCTGTTTTTT. Translating gives CASSWGTNTGELFF.

The chain recombines TRBV14 with TRBJ2-6; TRBD1 might be the D (6 bases). CDR1 and CDR2 (germline): SGHDN, FVKESK. The ends were cut back, 5 bases at V and 4 bases at J, with 15 bases in the middle. CDR3 length: 16 amino acids. The CDR3 bases are TGTGCCAGCAGCGATAACAGGGTCACAGGGGCCAACGTCCTGACTTTC. Its protein is CASSDNRVTGANVLTF.

The rearrangement uses TRBV7-3 and TRBJ1-3, with a weak D call TRBD1 (5 bases). Germline CDR1 SGHTA, CDR2 FQGTGA. The CDR3 runs 14 residues. Deletions cut 6 bases from V and 0 bases from J, with 9 bases between. The CDR3 loop is CASSLGTSGNTIYF. Written as DNA, the CDR3 is TGTGCCAGCAGTCTTGGGACCTCTGGAAACACCATATATTTT.

The genes are TRBV5-1 and TRBJ1-1; the D is unclear. The V and J ends lost 2 bases and 0 bases respectively, with 5 bases between them. Looked up from germline, CDR1 is SGHRS and CDR2 is YFSETQ. The CDR3 length is 13 residues. The CDR3 DNA follows: TGCGCCAGCAGCTTCCGGGTGAACACTGAAGCTTTCTTT. Protein: CASSFRVNTEAFF. The variable domain in full, completed from reference TRBV5-1 and TRBJ1-1, reads KAGVTQTPRYLIKTRGQQVTLSCSPISGHRSVSWYQQTPGQGLQFLFEYFSETQRNKGNFPGRFSGRQFSNSRSEMNVSTLELGDSALYLCASSFRVNTEAFFGQGTRLTVV.

To note about this clone: One end of the junction varies from germline; a read error may be responsible. The V and J genes are TRBV4-1 and TRBJ2-7; 10 nucleotides align to TRBD2. CDR3 length equals 15 residues. Germline values: CDR1 MGHRA, CDR2 YSYEKL. CDR3 nucleotides: TGCGCCAGCAGACAAGGTCTAGCGGGAGATCCCGAGCAGTACTTC. This codes for CASRQGLAGDPEQYF.

J is TRBJ2-7 and V is TRBV7-9; possible D gene TRBD1, 5 bases. This CDR3 contains 14 residues. V was pared by 6 bases and J by 0 bases, with 12 bases between. The germline V gene has CDR1 SEHNR and CDR2 FQNEAQ (reference sequence). The CDR3 DNA follows: TGTGCCAGCAGTTTATCACAGGACTCCTACGAGCAGTACGTC. Its translation: CASSLSQDSYEQYV.

The rearrangement uses TRBV5-5 and TRBJ2-1; 10 bases are a match to TRBD1. The germline gives CDR1 SGHKS, CDR2 YYEKEE (reference sequence). This CDR3 is built from 14 residues. V trimming: 3 bases; J trimming: 8 bases; junction bases outside the gene matches: 5. The DNA of the CDR3 is TGTGCCAGCAGCTCACCGGGACAGGGGCATGAGCAGTTCTTC. Protein product: CASSSPGQGHEQFF.

This sequence joins TRBV7-3 and TRBJ2-1; the match to TRBD2 covers 11 bases. The CDR3 covers 15 residues. With V trimmed by 5 bases and J by 8 bases, 8 bases remained unmatched. CDR1 and CDR2 (germline): SGHTA, FQGTGA. The CDR3: CASSLLAGGVDEQFF. The CDR3 DNA is TGTGCCAGCAGCCTTCTAGCGGGAGGAGTCGATGAGCAGTTCTTC.

The chain recombines TRBV7-9 with TRBJ2-2; D gene ambiguous. The CDR3 has 12 residues. V was pared by 5 bases and J by 7 bases, with 8 bases between. The germline CDR1 and CDR2 sequences are SEHNR and FQNEAQ (reference sequence). The CDR3 sequence: CASSRDSGELFF. CDR3 DNA sequence: TGTGCCAGCAGCAGGGATAGCGGGGAGCTGTTTTTT.

The chain links TRBV7-8 to TRBJ2-7; 9 bases fit TRBD2. The CDR3 runs 15 residues. Germline loops: CDR1 SGHVS, CDR2 FQNEAQ. V was clipped by 6 bases and J by 0 bases; unmatched bases: 6. CDR3 loop: CASRTSGRASYEQYF. The CDR3 DNA sequence: TGTGCCAGCAGGACTAGCGGTCGCGCCTCCTACGAGCAGTACTTC.

V and J are TRBV9 and TRBJ2-3; 8 bases fit TRBD2. The germline V gene encodes CDR1 SGDLS and CDR2 YYNGEE. Trimming took 3 bases from V and 4 from J; bases not matched to a gene: 4. The CDR3 covers 14 residues. DNA of the CDR3: TGTGCCAGCAGCGACGGGGGGGCCGCAGATACGCAGTATTTT. This translates into CASSDGGAADTQYF.

The chain uses TRBV6-6 and TRBJ2-2; D is unclear. The V end lost 6 bases, the J end lost 7 bases, and 9 bases lay between the germline ends. CDR1 and CDR2 from the germline V gene are MNHNY and SVGAGI (reference sequence). The CDR3 extends over 12 amino acids. Here the CDR3 DNA reads TGTGCCAGCAGCCCCCCCGACGGGGAGCTGTTTTTT. It translates to CASSPPDGELFF.

This chain uses TRBV11-2 with TRBJ2-7; no definite D call. CDR3 length equals 13 residues. In germline, CDR1 is SGHAT, CDR2 FQNNGV. The V gene lost 5 bases and the J gene lost 5 bases, with 13 bases spanning the gap. The DNA for the CDR3 is TGTGCCAGCAGCGAACTGTGGGTTCACGAGCAGTACTTC. Encoded protein: CASSELWVHEQYF.

This clone showed up just a few times. The rearrangement links TRBV7-9 to TRBJ1-3, with D unresolved. Per germline, CDR1 SEHNR and CDR2 FQNEAQ (reference sequence). The CDR3 extends over 14 amino acids. V was shortened by 6 bases and J by 0 bases, with 9 bases between the two germline ends. CDR3 nucleotide sequence: TGTGCCAGCAGTAAGTCAGGCTCTGGAAACACCATATATTTT. As protein: CASSKSGSGNTIYF.

The chain is built from TRBV5-1 and TRBJ2-7; 11 bases are a match to TRBD1. From germline, CDR1 is SGHRS and CDR2 YFSETQ. V trimming: 4 bases; J trimming: 0 bases; junction bases outside the gene matches: 3. This CDR3 contains 15 residues. The CDR3 sequence is CASSLGQGASYEQYF. Written as DNA, the CDR3 is TGCGCCAGCAGCCTAGGACAGGGGGCCTCCTACGAGCAGTACTTC.

V is TRBV28 and J is TRBJ2-1; TRBD2 agrees at 11 bases. The V segment lost 2 bases and the J segment 6 bases; nucleotides outside the gene matches: 6. The CDR3 is made up of 16 amino acids. Germline V lookup: CDR1 MDHEN, CDR2 SYDVKM. CDR3 in DNA: TGTGCCAGCAGTTTACCTTTAGCGGGAGGGGGCAATGAGCAGTTCTTC. Residues: CASSLPLAGGGNEQFF.

V is TRBV6-5 and J is TRBJ1-3, with D possibly TRBD1 on 5 matching bases. Trimming stripped 8 bases from V and 2 bases from J, with 13 bases between. Germline V gene lookup returns CDR1 MNHEY and CDR2 SVGAGI. This CDR3 contains 14 residues. Here the CDR3 reads CASSPGGAGNTIYF. Written as DNA, the CDR3 is TGTGCCAGCTCTCCCGGGGGGGCTGGAAACACCATATATTTT.

V usage is TRBV13 and J usage is TRBJ2-7, with D possibly being TRBD2 (5 bases). Germline-derived CDR1 and CDR2 are PRHDT and FYEKMQ (reference sequence). Trimming cost V 0 bases and J 6 bases, with 12 bases left between them. The CDR3 totals 14 residues. The CDR3 region is CASSLGVLAGEQYV. In nucleotides, the CDR3 is TGTGCCAGCAGCTTAGGGGTATTGGCGGGCGAGCAGTACGTC.

This chain links TRBV27 with TRBJ2-5; 8 bases line up with TRBD1. Near its end, the DNA agrees better with TRBJ2-7, so the J call may be wrong. Germline V gives CDR1 MNHEY, CDR2 SMNVEV (reference sequence). There are 14 residues in the CDR3. CDR3 loop: CASRREGQAYEQYF. Written as DNA, the CDR3 is TGTGCCAGCAGGAGAGAGGGACAGGCCTACGAGCAGTACTTC.